This T cell receptor beta chain was documented in a study of T-cell reconstitution after alpha-beta-depleted transplantation in children. There are many counts of this clonotype. Germline CDR1 reads SNHLY; CDR2 reads FYNNEI. V lost 3 bases to trimming and J lost 3 bases, with 5 bases between them. The CDR3 is made up of 13 amino acids. Unique molecular identifiers were built into the TCRbeta library. Via MiXCR, TCRdb re-called the PCR reads, giving one row per CDR3 protein. The table lists around 800,000 distinct CDR3 sequences, about 16% of them singletons. V usage is TRBV2 and J usage is TRBJ2-2; D unclear. The material was PBMCs, mostly from graft donor cells, obtained 360 days after TCRalphabeta/CD19-depleted stem cell transplant. The source is a male patient between 5 and 17 years old who had a stem cell transplant for acute lymphoblastic leukemia, so the T cells may come from the graft donor. CDR3: CASSEVYTGELFF. Written as DNA, the CDR3 is TGTGCCAGCAGTGAGGTGTACACCGGGGAGCTGTTTTTT.